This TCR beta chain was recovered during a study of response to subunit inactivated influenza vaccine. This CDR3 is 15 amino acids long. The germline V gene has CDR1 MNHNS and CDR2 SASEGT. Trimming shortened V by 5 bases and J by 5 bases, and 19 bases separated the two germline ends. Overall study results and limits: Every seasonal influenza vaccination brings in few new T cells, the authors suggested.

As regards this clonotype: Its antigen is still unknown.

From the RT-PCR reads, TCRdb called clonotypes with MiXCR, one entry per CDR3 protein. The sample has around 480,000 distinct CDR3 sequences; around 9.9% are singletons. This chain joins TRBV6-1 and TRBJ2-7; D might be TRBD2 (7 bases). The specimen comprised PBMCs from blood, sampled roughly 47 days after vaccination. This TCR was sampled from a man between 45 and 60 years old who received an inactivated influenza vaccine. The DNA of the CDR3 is TGTGCCAGCAGTATAGGCGGGGGACACCCTAACGAGCAGTACTTC. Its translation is CASSIGGGHPNEQYF.